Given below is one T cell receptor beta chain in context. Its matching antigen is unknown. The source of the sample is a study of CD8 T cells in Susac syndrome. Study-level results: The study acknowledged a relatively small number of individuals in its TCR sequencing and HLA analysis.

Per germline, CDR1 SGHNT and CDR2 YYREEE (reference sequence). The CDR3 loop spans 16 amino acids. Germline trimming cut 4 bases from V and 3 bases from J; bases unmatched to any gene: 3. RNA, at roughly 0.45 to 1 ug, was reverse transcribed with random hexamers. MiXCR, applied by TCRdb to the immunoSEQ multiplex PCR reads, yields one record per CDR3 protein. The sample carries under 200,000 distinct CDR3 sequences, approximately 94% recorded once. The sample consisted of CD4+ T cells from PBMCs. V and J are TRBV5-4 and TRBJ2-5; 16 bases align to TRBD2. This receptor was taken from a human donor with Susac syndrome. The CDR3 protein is CASSAGTSGGEETQYF. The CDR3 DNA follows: TGTGCCAGCAGCGCCGGGACTAGCGGGGGGGAAGAGACCCAGTACTTC.